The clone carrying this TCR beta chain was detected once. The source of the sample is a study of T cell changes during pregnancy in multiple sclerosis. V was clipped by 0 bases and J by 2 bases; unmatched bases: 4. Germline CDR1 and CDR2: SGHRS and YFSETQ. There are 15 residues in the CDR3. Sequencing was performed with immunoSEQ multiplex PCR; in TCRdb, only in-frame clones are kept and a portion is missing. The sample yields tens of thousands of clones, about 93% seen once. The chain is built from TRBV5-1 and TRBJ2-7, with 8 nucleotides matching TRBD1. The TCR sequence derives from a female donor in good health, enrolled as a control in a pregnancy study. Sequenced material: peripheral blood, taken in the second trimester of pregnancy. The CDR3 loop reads CASSLGQGFTYEQYF. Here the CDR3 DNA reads TGCGCCAGCAGCTTGGGACAGGGGTTTACCTACGAGCAGTACTTC.